This TCR beta chain was captured by sequencing in a study of CXCR3-negative and CXCR3-positive naive CD8 T cells. All TRB cDNA libraries came from 5' RACE performed with UMI labels. For each CDR3 protein, TCRdb gives one entry from its re-call of the 5' RACE reads, without DNA. Here the sample table reports around 92,000 distinct CDR3 sequences. Points from the study as a whole: With respect to TRBV-TRBJ usage, naive CXCR3-negative and CXCR3-positive cells were similar; memory differed. Diversity was high in both naive subsets and much lower in memory cells.

With regard to this clonotype: Its antigen is not identified.

CDR1 MDHEN and CDR2 SYDVKM come from the germline V gene. The CDR3 sequence is 15 residues long. The authors gated naive CD8+ T cells as CD45RO-CCR7+CD27+CD95-. The sequenced material came from naive CXCR3- CD8+ T cells from blood. As to subset: CD45RO-CCR7+CD27+CD95- naive CD8+ T cells lacking CXCR3 (TNR3-). The clonotype originates from a human donor in good health. Some clones in this sample may be carry-over from other donors' samples. V is TRBV28 and J is TRBJ2-2. The CDR3: CASSLFAGQTGELFF. Full variable domain (rest looked up from reference TRBV28 and TRBJ2-2): DVKVTQSSRYLVKRTGEKVFLECVQDMDHENMFWYRQDPGLGLRLIYFSYDVKMKEKGDIPEGYSVSREKKERFSLILESASTNQTSMYLCASSLFAGQTGELFFGEGSRLTVL.